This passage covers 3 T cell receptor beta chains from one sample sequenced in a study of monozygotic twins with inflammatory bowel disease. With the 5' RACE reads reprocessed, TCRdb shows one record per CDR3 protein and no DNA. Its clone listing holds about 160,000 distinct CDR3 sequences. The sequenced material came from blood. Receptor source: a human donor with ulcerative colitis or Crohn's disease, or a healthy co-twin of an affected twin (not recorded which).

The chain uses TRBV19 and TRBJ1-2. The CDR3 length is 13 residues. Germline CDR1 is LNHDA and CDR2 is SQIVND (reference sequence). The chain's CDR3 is CAPFEPGSNGYTF.

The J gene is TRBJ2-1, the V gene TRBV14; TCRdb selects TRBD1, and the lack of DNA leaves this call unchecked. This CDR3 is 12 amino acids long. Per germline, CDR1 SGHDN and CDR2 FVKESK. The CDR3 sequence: CASSLYRGEQFF.

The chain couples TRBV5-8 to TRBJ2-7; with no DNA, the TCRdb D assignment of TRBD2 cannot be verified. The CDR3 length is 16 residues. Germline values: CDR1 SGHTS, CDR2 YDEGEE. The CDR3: CASSPGVAGGLYEQYF.